The T cell receptor beta chain described here comes from a study of T-cell reconstitution after alpha-beta-depleted transplantation in children. This sample's TCRbeta library carried unique molecular identifier barcodes. Each CDR3 protein is one row after TCRdb ran MiXCR on the PCR reads. The sample has almost 600,000 distinct CDR3 sequences, 25% to 30% seen once. V lost 7 bases to trimming and J lost 6 bases; unmatched junction nucleotides: 14. This CDR3 has 16 residues. In germline, CDR1 is SGHDT, CDR2 YYEEEE. The sample consisted of PBMCs, taken before TCRalphabeta/CD19-depleted stem cell transplant. The sequence came from a boy under three years old with Wiskott-Aldrich syndrome, due to receive a stem cell transplant. V gene TRBV5-6 combines with J gene TRBJ2-2; 8 nucleotides match TRBD2. The CDR3 bases are TGTGCCAGCCGGAGCGGGCGGGAGGTGGCCCCCGGGGAGCTGTTTTTT. Translating gives CASRSGREVAPGELFF.